The 28 T cell receptor beta chains given below trace back to one sample, sequenced in a study of blood T cell repertoires in COVID-19. Here immunoSEQ multiplex PCR was the method, and the copy in TCRdb shows in-frame clones only, minus some. The table has about 210,000 clones, roughly 86% seen once. Sequences were obtained from PBMCs or T cells enriched from blood (not recorded which). These receptors were taken from a man aged 40-49 years with acute COVID-19.

V and J are TRBV9 and TRBJ2-2; 7 nucleotides match TRBD1. CDR3 size: 16 residues. Germline lookup yields CDR1 SGDLS and CDR2 YYNGEE. Trimming cost V 0 bases and J 4 bases; bases outside gene matches: 6. The CDR3 DNA is TGTGCCAGCAGCGTAGGGGGCGCAGGGGGCACCGGGGAGCTGTTTTTT. It codes for CASSVGGAGGTGELFF.

V and J are TRBV28 and TRBJ1-5; D not certain. The V gene lost 2 bases and the J gene lost 4 bases, with 12 bases spanning the gap. Looked up from germline, CDR1 is MDHEN and CDR2 is SYDVKM. The CDR3 contains 15 residues. CDR3: CASSLPTGGNQPQHF. In DNA form, the CDR3 reads TGTGCCAGCAGTTTACCGACTGGCGGTAATCAGCCCCAGCATTTT.

This chain joins TRBV19 and TRBJ2-5; 11 bases are a match to TRBD1. The CDR3 extends over 21 amino acids. The germline CDR1 and CDR2 sequences are LNHDA and SQIVND (reference sequence). V dropped 5 bases and J dropped 4; count of bases not matched to a gene: 24. As DNA, the CDR3 is TGTGCCAGTAGTGAACGACCTTGGACAGGGGGCCTCTCGCTTGAGAGAGAGACCCAGTACTTC. It is translated as CASSERPWTGGLSLERETQYF. The whole variable domain, filled in from reference TRBV19 and TRBJ2-5, reads DGGITQSPKYLFRKEGQNVTLSCEQNLNHDAMYWYRQDPGQGLRLIYYSQIVNDFQKGDIAEGYSVSREKKESFPLTVTSAQKNPTAFYLCASSERPWTGGLSLERETQYFGPGTRLLVL.

This clone has only a few counts. V gene TRBV5-1 combines with J gene TRBJ1-4, with D maybe TRBD1 (5 bases). Germline-derived CDR1 and CDR2 are SGHRS and YFSETQ. This CDR3 contains 14 residues. The V end lost 5 bases, the J end lost 4 bases, and 12 bases lay between the germline ends. The CDR3 region is CASSHGQGNEKLFF. Here the CDR3 DNA reads TGCGCCAGCAGTCACGGGCAGGGTAATGAAAAACTGTTTTTT.

This chain uses TRBV18 with TRBJ1-4; D gene uncertain. Trimming cost V 5 bases and J 5 bases, with 15 bases left between them. The CDR3 covers 15 residues. Germline CDR1 and CDR2: KGHSH and LQKENI. The CDR3 sequence: CASSLPRAGNEKLFF. CDR3 DNA: TGTGCCAGCTCATTGCCGAGGGCAGGCAATGAAAAACTGTTTTTT.

The V gene is TRBV19, the J gene TRBJ1-4, with D perhaps TRBD1 (5 bases). Germline lookup yields CDR1 LNHDA and CDR2 SQIVND (reference sequence). The V end lost 7 bases, the J end lost 5 bases, and 14 bases lay between the germline ends. CDR3 size: 14 residues. The CDR3 region is CASKPGLGNEKLFF. In DNA form, the CDR3 reads TGTGCCAGTAAACCGGGACTGGGGAATGAAAAACTGTTTTTT.

The rearrangement links TRBV6-1 to TRBJ2-3; no clear D gene. Germline V gene sequence: CDR1 MNHNS, CDR2 SASEGT. The CDR3 consists of 18 residues. Trimming left V 4 bases short and J 0 bases short, with 20 bases between. The CDR3 DNA follows: TGTGCCAGCAGTGGTAGGAGTGCCAGTTCCTCTAGCACAGATACGCAGTATTTT. Its protein product is CASSGRSASSSSTDTQYF.

CDR3 in amino acids: CASSREDSPLHF. The DNA for the CDR3 is TGTGCCAGCAGTCGGGAGGATTCACCCCTCCACTTT. V and J are TRBV28 and TRBJ1-6; D is undetermined. Trimming stripped 5 bases from V and 8 bases from J, with 7 bases between. The V gene's germline CDR1 is MDHEN and CDR2 SYDVKM. This CDR3 is 12 amino acids long.

This chain links TRBV5-6 with TRBJ1-6; maybe TRBD1 (6 bases). The CDR3 has 14 amino acids. V was pared by 2 bases and J by 10 bases, with 13 bases between. The germline V gene encodes CDR1 SGHDT and CDR2 YYEEEE. CDR3 in amino acids: CASSFDRDKSPLHF. The CDR3 nucleotides are TGTGCCAGCAGCTTCGACCGGGACAAGTCACCCCTCCACTTT.

The chain combines TRBV9 with TRBJ2-7; 10 positions match TRBD2. The V segment lost 0 bases and the J segment 7 bases; nucleotides outside the gene matches: 4. The CDR3 is 14 residues long. In germline, CDR1 is SGDLS, CDR2 YYNGEE. CDR3 sequence reads: CASSVASGSDEQYF. DNA of the CDR3: TGTGCCAGCAGCGTAGCTAGCGGGAGTGATGAGCAGTACTTC.

This chain joins TRBV19 and TRBJ2-1, with D possibly matching TRBD2 (6 bases). CDR3 length: 15 residues. Germline CDR1 and CDR2: LNHDA and SQIVND (reference sequence). Trimming removed 7 bases from V and 2 bases from J, with 15 bases in between. The CDR3 nucleotides read TGTGCCAGTATCATGCGGGACCGAGCCTACAATGAGCAGTTCTTC. It translates to CASIMRDRAYNEQFF. The variable domain in full, with the rest retrieved from reference TRBV19 and TRBJ2-1, is DGGITQSPKYLFRKEGQNVTLSCEQNLNHDAMYWYRQDPGQGLRLIYYSQIVNDFQKGDIAEGYSVSREKKESFPLTVTSAQKNPTAFYLCASIMRDRAYNEQFFGPGTRLTVL.

This chain connects TRBV5-4 to TRBJ2-3, with 9 bases matching TRBD2. Germline lookup yields CDR1 SGHNT and CDR2 YYREEE (reference sequence). With V trimmed by 1 base and J by 3 bases, 6 bases remained unmatched. CDR3 size: 16 residues. The chain's CDR3 is CASSLRLAGITDTQYF. Written as DNA, the CDR3 is TGTGCCAGCAGCTTGCGTCTAGCGGGAATTACAGATACGCAGTATTTT.

V is TRBV5-6 and J is TRBJ2-2; a weak D match, TRBD1 (6 bases). The CDR3 runs 15 residues. Germline V CDR1 and CDR2: SGHDT, YYEEEE. Trimming removed 0 bases at V and 4 bases at J, with 10 bases between. This CDR3 is CASSLVGAGTGELFF. The CDR3 DNA sequence: TGTGCCAGCAGCTTGGTGGGGGCTGGCACCGGGGAGCTGTTTTTT.

The chain uses TRBV6-5 and TRBJ2-1; 9 nucleotides line up with TRBD2. Trimming at V came to 5 bases and at J to 8 bases, leaving 10 bases not matched to a gene. Germline assignment: CDR1 MNHEY and CDR2 SVGAGI. CDR3 length: 15 residues. The CDR3 sequence: CASSPLSGRSHEQFF. CDR3 DNA sequence: TGTGCCAGCAGTCCGTTGAGCGGGAGGTCCCATGAGCAGTTCTTC.

CDR3 region: CSARGYEQYF. The CDR3 coding sequence is TGCAGCGCTCGGGGCTACGAGCAGTACTTC. The chain recombines TRBV29-1 with TRBJ2-7, with a possible D match to TRBD2 (5 bases). Trimming took 7 bases from V and 3 from J, leaving 7 bases between them. Looked up from germline, CDR1 is SQVTM and CDR2 is ANQGSEA. The CDR3 runs 10 residues.

The V call is TRBV7-6, the J call TRBJ1-6, with D uncertain. Germline V gene lookup returns CDR1 SGHVS and CDR2 FNYEAQ. This CDR3 has 17 amino acids. Trimming shortened V by 5 bases and J by 2 bases, and 16 bases separated the two germline ends. CDR3 nucleotide sequence: TGTGCCAGCAGCCCTAGACCCGGATTTGCCTATAATTCACCCCTCCACTTT. Its protein product is CASSPRPGFAYNSPLHF.

The J gene is TRBJ1-1, the V gene TRBV27; TRBD1 agrees at 11 bases. CDR1 and CDR2 from the germline V gene are MNHEY and SMNVEV (reference sequence). Germline trimming cut 6 bases from V and 6 bases from J; bases unmatched to any gene: 6. The CDR3 is 14 amino acids. The CDR3 loop is CASRDGQGAAEAFF. CDR3 nucleotide sequence: TGTGCCAGCAGGGATGGACAGGGGGCGGCTGAAGCTTTCTTT.

The rearrangement uses TRBV27 and TRBJ2-5; the D gene is possibly TRBD1 (5 bases). The CDR3 is made up of 14 amino acids. The germline V gene encodes CDR1 MNHEY and CDR2 SMNVEV (reference sequence). V lost 5 bases to trimming and J lost 2 bases, with 12 bases between them. This chain's CDR3 is CASSPHRTQETQYF. Here the CDR3 DNA reads TGTGCCAGCAGTCCTCACAGGACACAAGAGACCCAGTACTTC.

The V call is TRBV19, the J call TRBJ2-1; 8 nucleotides align to TRBD2. The CDR3 contains 14 residues. V lost 6 bases to trimming and J lost 4 bases; unmatched junction nucleotides: 5. The germline V gene encodes CDR1 LNHDA and CDR2 SQIVND (reference sequence). CDR3 amino acids: CASSPGLVYNEQFF. The CDR3 nucleotides are TGTGCCAGTAGCCCGGGACTAGTATACAATGAGCAGTTCTTC.

The chain joins TRBV2 to TRBJ1-1, with D possibly TRBD1 on 5 matching bases. Trimming took off 5 bases at V and 11 bases at J, with 18 bases between the two ends. The CDR3 runs 13 residues. Germline values: CDR1 SNHLY, CDR2 FYNNEI. The CDR3 reads CASSTRGQLGAFF. CDR3 DNA: TGTGCCAGCAGTACAAGGGGCCAATTGGGTGCTTTCTTT.

The chain carries TRBV7-6 and TRBJ2-2; TRBD2 aligns across 13 bases. With 2 bases clipped from V and 5 bases from J, the junction kept 11 bases outside the gene matches. The CDR3 is 19 amino acids. Germline V gene lookup returns CDR1 SGHVS and CDR2 FNYEAQ. The CDR3 DNA sequence: TGTGCCAGCAGCTTACCCCGCGGACTAGCGGGAGATCGGACCGGGGAGCTGTTTTTT. It is translated as CASSLPRGLAGDRTGELFF. Supplemented by reference TRBV7-6 and TRBJ2-2, the full variable domain reads GAGVSQSPRYKVTKRGQDVALRCDPISGHVSLYWYRQALGQGPEFLTYFNYEAQQDKSGLPNDRFSAERPEGSISTLTIQRTEQRDSAMYRCASSLPRGLAGDRTGELFFGEGSRLTVL.

This chain links TRBV30 with TRBJ1-3; no firm D call. V lost 2 bases to trimming and J lost 3 bases, with 14 bases between them. The CDR3 runs to 15 residues. The germline CDR1 and CDR2 sequences are GTSNPN and SVGIG (reference sequence). The CDR3 sequence is CAWSPMVALGNTIYF. CDR3 in DNA: TGTGCCTGGAGTCCGATGGTGGCTCTTGGAAACACCATATATTTT.

The CDR3 here is CASSTTGGYGYTF. CDR3 DNA sequence: TGTGCCAGCAGCACGACAGGGGGCTATGGCTACACCTTC. The chain couples TRBV12-3 or TRBV12-4 to TRBJ1-2; the match to TRBD1 covers 9 bases. V lost 6 bases to trimming and J lost 4 bases; unmatched junction nucleotides: 3. The CDR3 length is 13 residues.

The chain is built from TRBV4-1 and TRBJ1-2; D is unclear. CDR1 is MGHRA and CDR2 is YSYEKL in the germline V gene. This CDR3 contains 14 residues. Between the trimmed V and J ends, which lost 1 base and 6 bases, there was a span of 12 bases. The chain's CDR3 is CASSQAALEDGYTF. DNA of the CDR3: TGCGCCAGCAGCCAAGCGGCCCTCGAGGATGGCTACACCTTC.

The chain is built from TRBV9 and TRBJ1-5; TRBD1 might be the D (6 bases). The CDR3 extends over 13 amino acids. V shed 4 bases and J shed 6 bases, with 11 bases lying between them. Germline V gives CDR1 SGDLS, CDR2 YYNGEE. The DNA of the CDR3 is TGTGCCAGCAGCTCATCAGGGGCTCAGCCCCAGCATTTT. Translated, it gives CASSSSGAQPQHF.

V is TRBV6-5 and J is TRBJ2-5; perhaps TRBD2 as D (5 bases). This CDR3 region has 15 residues. The germline CDR1 and CDR2 sequences are MNHEY and SVGAGI. The V end was cut by 2 bases, the J end by 3 bases, with 13 bases between. Here the CDR3 DNA reads TGTGCCAGCAGTTACGGCTCCGGAGGAGAAGAGACCCAGTACTTC. This gives the protein CASSYGSGGEETQYF.

This clone was detected once. The V gene is TRBV19, the J gene TRBJ2-1; a possible D gene is TRBD2 (6 bases). Germline V gene lookup returns CDR1 LNHDA and CDR2 SQIVND (reference sequence). Trimming shortened V by 2 bases and J by 8 bases, and 16 bases separated the two germline ends. CDR3 size: 15 residues. CDR3 protein: CASSITASEGDEQFF. In DNA, the CDR3 is TGTGCCAGTAGTATAACAGCTAGCGAGGGAGATGAGCAGTTCTTC.

The chain uses TRBV24-1 and TRBJ2-5, with a possible D match to TRBD2 (6 bases). There are 13 residues in the CDR3. The germline V gene encodes CDR1 KGHDR and CDR2 SFDVKD. V shed 4 bases and J shed 5 bases, with 10 bases lying between them. The CDR3 region is CATSDPGLETQYF. The CDR3 nucleotides are TGTGCCACCAGTGACCCGGGACTGGAGACCCAGTACTTC.